Listed here is a single T cell receptor beta chain. These data originate in a study of control samples from healthy donors and cancer patients. Sequenced by immunoSEQ multiplex PCR; TCRdb stores in-frame clones only, minus some. Counted here are roughly 100,000 clones, around 90% occurring once; the ten biggest clones make up roughly 2.5%. V trimming: 5 bases; J trimming: 0 bases; junction bases outside the gene matches: 11. Germline CDR1 and CDR2: SGHTA and FQGNSA. The CDR3 length is 18 residues. Sequenced: blood. This sequence originates from a woman aged 18-29 years in good health. This chain joins TRBV7-2 and TRBJ2-4, with TRBD1 matching 9 bases. The CDR3 sequence: CASSILGQGPRAKNIQYF. The CDR3 nucleotides read TGTGCCAGCAGCATCCTCGGACAGGGGCCTCGAGCCAAAAACATTCAGTACTTC.